The 13 T cell receptor beta chains presented below share a single source sample, sequenced in a study of yellow fever vaccine responses in identical twins. One entry per CDR3 protein, called by TCRdb with MiXCR from the RT-PCR reads. The data show approximately 1,600 distinct CDR3 sequences, roughly 87% seen once. Source: T cells from blood (PBMCs), unsorted or a sorted subset (not recorded which), taken before or after yellow fever vaccination (not recorded which). The receptors derive from a woman aged 18-29 years who received the yellow fever vaccine.

The chain combines TRBV4-2 with TRBJ2-1; 7 bases line up with TRBD2. Germline V gene lookup returns CDR1 LGHNA and CDR2 YNFKEQ. The CDR3 has 17 amino acids. J gave up 0 bases and V 0 bases, and 5 bases lay outside the gene matches. This CDR3 is CASSQESGRGSYNEQFF. CDR3 bases: TGTGCCAGCAGCCAAGAATCAGGGAGGGGCTCCTACAATGAGCAGTTCTTC.

The chain has TRBV2 and TRBJ1-2; 9 bases agree with TRBD1. Germline V lookup: CDR1 SNHLY, CDR2 FYNNEI. This CDR3 contains 15 residues. With 6 bases clipped from V and 3 bases from J, the junction kept 8 bases outside the gene matches. This CDR3 reads CASRFPGQGDYGYTF. The CDR3 DNA sequence: TGTGCCAGCAGGTTCCCGGGACAGGGTGACTATGGCTACACCTTC.

The V gene is TRBV9, the J gene TRBJ1-1; maybe TRBD1 (5 bases). This CDR3 has 13 residues. Germline loops: CDR1 SGDLS, CDR2 YYNGEE. V was clipped by 0 bases and J by 7 bases, with 10 bases between them. In DNA, the CDR3 is TGTGCCAGCAGCGTAGCCCCGGGGGGTGAAGCTTTCTTT. Translating it yields CASSVAPGGEAFF.

The V and J genes are TRBV20-1 and TRBJ2-2, with D uncertain. The CDR3 is 10 amino acids. Germline V gives CDR1 DFQATT, CDR2 SNEGSKA (reference sequence). V lost 6 bases, J lost 6 bases, and 5 bases lay in between. This CDR3 is CSAGSGELFF. The DNA for the CDR3 is TGCAGTGCAGGCTCCGGGGAGCTGTTTTTT.

The chain employs TRBV4-3 and TRBJ1-1; D ambiguous. The V and J ends lost 1 base and 0 bases respectively, with 9 bases between them. This CDR3 region has 15 residues. Germline V gene sequence: CDR1 LGHNA, CDR2 YSLEER. CDR3: CASSQVAQMNTEAFF. DNA for the CDR3: TGCGCCAGCAGCCAAGTCGCACAGATGAACACTGAAGCTTTCTTT.

The CDR3 sequence is CASSDREGEGNEQFF. The CDR3 coding sequence is TGTGCCAGCAGTGACCGGGAGGGCGAGGGGAATGAGCAGTTCTTC. V is TRBV6-4 and J is TRBJ2-1, with 8 bases identical to TRBD2. J gave up 7 bases and V 2 bases, and 7 bases lay outside the gene matches. The CDR3 contains 15 residues. Germline V CDR1 and CDR2: MRHNA, SNTAGT.

The rearrangement links TRBV11-3 to TRBJ2-1; D call uncertain. Trimming removed 5 bases at V and 7 bases at J, with 9 bases between. This CDR3 contains 12 residues. CDR1 is SGHNT, CDR2 YENEEA, per germline. The CDR3 spells CASSPEDNEQFF. CDR3 bases: TGTGCCAGCAGCCCCGAGGATAATGAGCAGTTCTTC.

The chain carries TRBV4-2 and TRBJ1-1, with 8 bases matching TRBD1. J gave up 9 bases and V 7 bases, and 13 bases lay outside the gene matches. CDR1 is LGHNA, CDR2 YNFKEQ, per germline. The CDR3 runs to 14 residues. CDR3 sequence: CASNQGAGTDKAFF. CDR3 bases: TGTGCCAGCAACCAGGGGGCCGGGACAGATAAAGCTTTCTTT.

CDR3 bases: TGTGCCACCAGCAGACGAAGGACTAGCCAGGAGCAGTACTTC. Translated: CATSRRRTSQEQYF. J is TRBJ2-7 and V is TRBV15; 8 bases line up with TRBD2. V was pared by 2 bases and J by 7 bases, with 7 bases of the junction left unmatched. The CDR3 sequence is 14 residues long. Germline CDR1 LNHNV, CDR2 YYDKDF (reference sequence). The entire variable domain, with the rest obtained from reference TRBV15 and TRBJ2-7, is as follows: DAMVIQNPRYQVTQFGKPVTLSCSQTLNHNVMYWYQQKSSQAPKLLFHYYDKDFNNEADTPDNFQSRRPNTSFCFLDIRSPGLGDTAMYLCATSRRRTSQEQYFGPGTRLTVT.

V gene TRBV27 combines with J gene TRBJ2-7; D unresolved. Germline values: CDR1 MNHEY, CDR2 SMNVEV (reference sequence). The CDR3 spans 15 residues. V shed 2 bases and J shed 3 bases, with 14 bases lying between them. CDR3 loop: CASSLRQNTYYEQYF. The DNA for the CDR3 is TGTGCCAGCAGTTTAAGGCAGAATACTTACTACGAGCAGTACTTC.

The chain has TRBV7-1 and TRBJ2-7; no reliable D call. Being an ORF, TRBV7-1 has a function that is uncertain. V dropped 5 bases and J dropped 2 bases, with 13 bases sitting between them. The CDR3 runs 14 residues. In DNA, the CDR3 is TGTGCCAGCAGCGCAGTTCTGAGACCCTACGAGCAGTACTTC. Amino acids: CASSAVLRPYEQYF.

This sequence joins TRBV11-1 and TRBJ2-2, with 9 bases that match TRBD1. The V segment lost 5 bases and the J segment 2 bases; nucleotides outside the gene matches: 3. The germline CDR1 and CDR2 sequences are SGHAT and FQDESV (reference sequence). The CDR3 loop spans 15 amino acids. CDR3 amino acids: CASSATGGNTGELFF. CDR3 sequence (DNA): TGTGCCAGCAGCGCGACAGGGGGAAACACCGGGGAGCTGTTTTTT.

This clonotype was found once. V is TRBV11-2 and J is TRBJ2-3, with D perhaps TRBD2 (6 bases). CDR1 and CDR2 (germline): SGHAT, FQNNGV. The germline V and J ends were trimmed by 3 bases and 0 bases, with 16 bases remaining between them. This CDR3 has 17 amino acids. The CDR3 loop is CASSLKPGSPSTDTQYF. CDR3 coding DNA: TGTGCCAGCAGCTTGAAGCCCGGGAGCCCTAGCACAGATACGCAGTATTTT.